This passage covers 10 T cell receptor beta chains from one sample sequenced in a study of beta chain features in type 1 diabetes. Expressed TCRB transcripts were sequenced after all isolated RNA was converted to cDNA. Sequenced by immunoSEQ multiplex PCR; TCRdb stores in-frame clones only, minus some. The repertoire has 310,000 or so clones, approximately 10% of them found once; the top ten carry approximately 0.016%. The material sequenced was naive CD4+ T cells from blood. The source of these receptors is a woman aged 30 to 39 in good health.

This chain joins TRBV28 and TRBJ1-2, with D possibly being TRBD1 (6 bases). Germline assignment: CDR1 MDHEN and CDR2 SYDVKM. The germline V and J ends were trimmed by 5 bases and 2 bases, with 9 bases remaining between them. The CDR3 runs to 13 residues. The chain's CDR3 is CASSGDRNYGYTF. CDR3 coding DNA: TGTGCCAGCAGTGGAGACAGGAACTATGGCTACACCTTC.

The chain is built from TRBV9 and TRBJ2-1; TRBD2 aligns across 7 bases. CDR3 length: 15 residues. Germline loops: CDR1 SGDLS, CDR2 YYNGEE. The ends lost 3 bases at V and 7 bases at J; junction bases unmatched: 10. CDR3 amino acids: CASSARTSTGNEQFF. CDR3 in DNA: TGTGCCAGCAGCGCCCGGACTAGTACGGGTAATGAGCAGTTCTTC.

The chain joins TRBV30 to TRBJ1-5, with a weak D call TRBD1 (5 bases). The CDR3 has 14 amino acids. The germline CDR1 and CDR2 sequences are GTSNPN and SVGIG (reference sequence). The V end was cut by 4 bases, the J end by 2 bases, with 12 bases between. For the CDR3, the DNA is TGTGCCTGGATGATGGGGGAGGGCAATCAGCCCCAGCATTTT. Translated: CAWMMGEGNQPQHF.

V is TRBV28 and J is TRBJ2-3; TRBD2 is a possible D gene (5 bases). V lost 2 bases and J lost 1, with 13 bases in between. Per germline, CDR1 MDHEN and CDR2 SYDVKM. The CDR3 has 16 residues. CDR3 residues: CASSLVEGWGTDTQYF. CDR3 sequence (DNA): TGTGCCAGCAGTTTAGTTGAGGGTTGGGGCACAGATACGCAGTATTTT.

There are a few counts of this clone. The same CDR3 also results from other DNA sequences found in this sample. The rearrangement links TRBV18 to TRBJ2-7; 7 bases fit TRBD1. Germline V gene data show CDR1 as KGHSH and CDR2 as LQKENI. The V segment lost 2 bases and the J segment 6 bases; nucleotides outside the gene matches: 1. The CDR3 has 12 residues. In DNA, the CDR3 is TGTGCCAGCTCACCAGACAGGGTCGAGCAGTACTTC. Amino acids: CASSPDRVEQYF.

This clone came up a few times. This rearrangement joins TRBV7-2 to TRBJ2-1; 8 nucleotides align to TRBD2. The CDR3 loop spans 15 amino acids. The V segment lost 6 bases and the J segment 3 bases; nucleotides outside the gene matches: 7. Germline CDR1 and CDR2: SGHTA and FQGNSA. The CDR3 sequence is CASSPTSGYYNEQFF. DNA for the CDR3: TGTGCCAGCAGTCCCACTAGCGGTTACTACAATGAGCAGTTCTTC.

This rearrangement joins TRBV7-9 to TRBJ2-1, with D possibly matching TRBD2 (5 bases). The germline V gene encodes CDR1 SEHNR and CDR2 FQNEAQ (reference sequence). The ends were cut back, 2 bases at V and 6 bases at J, with 14 bases in the middle. This CDR3 region has 15 residues. CDR3 sequence (DNA): TGTGCCAGCAGCTTAATTCAGCTAGCCAGCAATGAGCAGTTCTTC. Translated: CASSLIQLASNEQFF.

The genes are TRBV4-3 and TRBJ2-3; D gene ambiguous. Trimming shortened V by 4 bases and J by 4 bases, and 9 bases separated the two germline ends. Germline-derived CDR1 and CDR2 are LGHNA and YSLEER. This CDR3 spans 13 amino acids. As DNA, the CDR3 is TGCGCCAGCAGCCCCTCTAGTTCAGATACGCAGTATTTT. It codes for CASSPSSSDTQYF.

Only a few counts were recorded for this clone. The rearrangement links TRBV5-8 to TRBJ2-1, with 10 positions matching TRBD2. CDR3 length: 17 amino acids. Germline V lookup: CDR1 SGHTS, CDR2 YDEGEE. Trimming cost V 1 base and J 2 bases; bases outside gene matches: 6. The CDR3 region is CASSLNNGLAAYNEQFF. CDR3 DNA sequence: TGTGCCAGCAGCTTGAATAATGGACTAGCGGCCTACAATGAGCAGTTCTTC. The entire variable domain, with the rest obtained from reference TRBV5-8 and TRBJ2-1, is as follows: EAGVTQSPTHLIKTRGQQATLRCSPISGHTSVYWYQQALGLGLQFLLWYDEGEERNRGNFPPRFSGRQFPNYSSELNVNALELEDSALYLCASSLNNGLAAYNEQFFGPGTRLTVL.

This clone has a handful of counts. The chain uses TRBV30 and TRBJ2-3; TRBD2 matches 7 bases. Germline V gene sequence: CDR1 GTSNPN, CDR2 SVGIG (reference sequence). CDR3 length: 15 amino acids. V lost 2 bases to trimming and J lost 3 bases; unmatched junction nucleotides: 8. The CDR3 coding sequence is TGTGCCTGGAGTCAAGCGGGAATAGGGACAGATACGCAGTATTTT. Encoded protein: CAWSQAGIGTDTQYF.